The entry below describes one T cell receptor beta chain. The CDR3 covers 13 residues. V lost 10 bases to trimming and J lost 1 base; unmatched junction nucleotides: 3. Looked up from germline, CDR1 is MDHEN and CDR2 is SYDVKM. The sample originates from a study of blood T cell repertoires in COVID-19. Study-level information: The analysed material was cDNA or gDNA that came from T cells, B-cell-depleted T cells, or PBMCs.

Under the authors' procedure: Amplification from reference gene primers served as the basis for estimated nucleated cell counts. Assay: immunoSEQ multiplex PCR; the TCRdb copy retains only in-frame clones and omits some. That table gives V, J and clone size, and the DNA gave D and trimming. The sample has approximately 200,000 clones, roughly 76% seen once. The sample consisted of peripheral blood. This receptor was obtained from a human donor in a cohort sampled during active COVID-19. The chain is built from TRBV28 and TRBJ1-1, with 10 bases aligning to TRBD1. Here the CDR3 reads CATWDRGNTEAFF. CDR3 sequence (DNA): TGTGCCACCTGGGACAGGGGGAACACTGAAGCTTTCTTT.